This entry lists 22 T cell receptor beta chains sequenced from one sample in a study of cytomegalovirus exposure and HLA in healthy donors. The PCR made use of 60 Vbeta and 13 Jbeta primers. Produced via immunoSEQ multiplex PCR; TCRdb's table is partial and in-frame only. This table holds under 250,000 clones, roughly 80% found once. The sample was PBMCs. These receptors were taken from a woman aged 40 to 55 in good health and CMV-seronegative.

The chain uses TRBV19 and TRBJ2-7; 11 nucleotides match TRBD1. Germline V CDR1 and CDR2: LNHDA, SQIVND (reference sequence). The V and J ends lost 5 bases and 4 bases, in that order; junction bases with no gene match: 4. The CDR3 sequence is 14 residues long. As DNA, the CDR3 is TGTGCCAGTAGTGCGGGGACAGGGGGATACGAGCAGTACTTC. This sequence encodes CASSAGTGGYEQYF.

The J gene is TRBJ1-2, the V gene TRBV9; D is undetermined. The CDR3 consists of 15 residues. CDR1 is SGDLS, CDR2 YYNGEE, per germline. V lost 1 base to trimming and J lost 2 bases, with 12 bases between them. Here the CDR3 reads CASSVLGTLNYGYTF. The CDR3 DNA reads TGTGCCAGCAGCGTATTGGGCACTTTAAACTATGGCTACACCTTC.

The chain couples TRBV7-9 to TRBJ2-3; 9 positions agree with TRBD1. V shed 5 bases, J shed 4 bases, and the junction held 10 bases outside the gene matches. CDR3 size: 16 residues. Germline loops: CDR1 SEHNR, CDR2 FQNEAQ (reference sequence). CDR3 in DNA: TGTGCCAGCAGCCCCATTGGGACAGGGTTAGCAGATACGCAGTATTTT. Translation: CASSPIGTGLADTQYF.

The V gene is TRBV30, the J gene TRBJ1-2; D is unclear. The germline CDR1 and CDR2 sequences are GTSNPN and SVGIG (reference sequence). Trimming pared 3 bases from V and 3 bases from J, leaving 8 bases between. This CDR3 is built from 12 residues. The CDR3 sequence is CAWSHSDYGYTF. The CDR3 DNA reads TGTGCCTGGAGCCACTCGGACTATGGCTACACCTTC.

CDR3 bases: TGTGCCAGCAGCTTCTCATCGGCTAGTTATGGCACCGGGGAGCTGTTTTTT. Protein: CASSFSSASYGTGELFF. The rearrangement uses TRBV7-3 and TRBJ2-2; D is uncertain. Germline V gives CDR1 SGHTA, CDR2 FQGTGA. The length of the CDR3 is 17 residues. Trimming took off 3 bases at V and 4 bases at J, with 18 bases between the two ends.

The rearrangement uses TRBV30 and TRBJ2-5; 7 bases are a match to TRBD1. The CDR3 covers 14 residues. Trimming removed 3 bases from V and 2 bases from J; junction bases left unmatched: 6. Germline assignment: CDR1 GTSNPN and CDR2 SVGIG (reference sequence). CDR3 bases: TGTGCCTGGAGCGGTGGCAGGGGGCAAGAGACCCAGTACTTC. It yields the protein CAWSGGRGQETQYF.

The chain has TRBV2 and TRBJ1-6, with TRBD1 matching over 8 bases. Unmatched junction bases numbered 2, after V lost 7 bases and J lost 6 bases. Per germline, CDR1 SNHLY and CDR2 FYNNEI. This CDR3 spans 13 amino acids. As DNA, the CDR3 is TGTGCCAGCAATGGACAGGGTAATTCACCCCTCCACTTT. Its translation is CASNGQGNSPLHF.

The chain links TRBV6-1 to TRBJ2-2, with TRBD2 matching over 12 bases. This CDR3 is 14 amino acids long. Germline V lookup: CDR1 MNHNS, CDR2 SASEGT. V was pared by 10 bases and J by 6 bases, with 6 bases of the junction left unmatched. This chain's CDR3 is CATLAGGYAGELFF. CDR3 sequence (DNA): TGTGCCACCCTAGCGGGAGGGTACGCCGGGGAGCTGTTTTTT.

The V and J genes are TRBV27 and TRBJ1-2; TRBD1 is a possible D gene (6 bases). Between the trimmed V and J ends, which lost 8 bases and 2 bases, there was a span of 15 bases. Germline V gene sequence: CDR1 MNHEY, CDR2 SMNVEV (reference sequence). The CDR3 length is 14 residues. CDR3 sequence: CASRRTVQNYGYTF. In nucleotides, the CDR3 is TGTGCCAGCCGGCGGACAGTTCAGAACTATGGCTACACCTTC.

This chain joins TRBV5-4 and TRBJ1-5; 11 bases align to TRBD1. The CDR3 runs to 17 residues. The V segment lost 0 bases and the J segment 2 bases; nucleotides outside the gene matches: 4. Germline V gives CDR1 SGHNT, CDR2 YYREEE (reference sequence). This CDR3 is CASSLGGTGGGNQPQHF. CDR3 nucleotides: TGTGCCAGCAGCTTGGGGGGGACAGGGGGAGGCAATCAGCCCCAGCATTTT.

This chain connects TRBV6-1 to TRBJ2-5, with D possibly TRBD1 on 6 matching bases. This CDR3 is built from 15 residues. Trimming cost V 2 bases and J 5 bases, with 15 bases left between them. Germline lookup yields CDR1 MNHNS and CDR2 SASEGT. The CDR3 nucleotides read TGTGCCAGCAGTGAAACAGGGAATACGTTGGAGACCCAGTACTTC. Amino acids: CASSETGNTLETQYF.

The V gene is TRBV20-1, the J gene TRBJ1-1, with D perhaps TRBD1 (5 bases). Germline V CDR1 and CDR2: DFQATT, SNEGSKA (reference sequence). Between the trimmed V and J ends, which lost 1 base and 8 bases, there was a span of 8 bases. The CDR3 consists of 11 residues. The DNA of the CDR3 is TGCAGTGCTAGAGGCGGGGGGGAAGCTTTCTTT. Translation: CSARGGGEAFF.

CDR3 amino acids: CASSLAPEGEQYF. The CDR3 nucleotides are TGTGCCAGCAGCTTAGCTCCCGAGGGCGAGCAGTACTTC. The chain has TRBV7-8 and TRBJ2-7; a possible D gene is TRBD2 (5 bases). The CDR3 is 13 amino acids. Germline V gives CDR1 SGHVS, CDR2 FQNEAQ. V lost 0 bases and J 6 bases, leaving 9 bases between the germline ends.

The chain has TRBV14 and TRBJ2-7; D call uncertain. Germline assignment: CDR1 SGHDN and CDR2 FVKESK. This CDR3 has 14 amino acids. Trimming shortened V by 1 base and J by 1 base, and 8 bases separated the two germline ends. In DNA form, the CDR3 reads TGTGCCAGCAGCCAAGGCGTGCGGTCCTACGAGCAGTACTTC. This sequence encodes CASSQGVRSYEQYF. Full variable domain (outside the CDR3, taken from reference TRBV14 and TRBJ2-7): EAGVTQFPSHSVIEKGQTVTLRCDPISGHDNLYWYRRVMGKEIKFLLHFVKESKQDESGMPNNRFLAERTGGTYSTLKVQPAELEDSGVYFCASSQGVRSYEQYFGPGTRLTVT.

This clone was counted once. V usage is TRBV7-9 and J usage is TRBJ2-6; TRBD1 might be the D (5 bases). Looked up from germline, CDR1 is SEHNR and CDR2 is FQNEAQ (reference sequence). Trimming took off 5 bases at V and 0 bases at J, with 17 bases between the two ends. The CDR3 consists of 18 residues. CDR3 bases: TGTGCCAGCAGCCAGCTAGGTCAGGGAAACTCTGGGGCCAACGTCCTGACTTTC. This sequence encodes CASSQLGQGNSGANVLTF. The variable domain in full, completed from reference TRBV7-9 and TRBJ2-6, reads DTGVSQNPRHKITKRGQNVTFRCDPISEHNRLYWYRQTLGQGPEFLTYFQNEAQLEKSRLLSDRFSAERPKGSFSTLEIQRTEQGDSAMYLCASSQLGQGNSGANVLTFGAGSRLTVL.

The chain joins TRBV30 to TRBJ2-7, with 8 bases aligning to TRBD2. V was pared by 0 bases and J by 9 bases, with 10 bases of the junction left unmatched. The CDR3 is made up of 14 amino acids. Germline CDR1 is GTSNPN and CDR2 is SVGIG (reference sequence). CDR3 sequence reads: CAWSVVAGGTVQYF. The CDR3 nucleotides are TGTGCCTGGAGTGTAGTGGCGGGAGGTACCGTGCAGTACTTC.

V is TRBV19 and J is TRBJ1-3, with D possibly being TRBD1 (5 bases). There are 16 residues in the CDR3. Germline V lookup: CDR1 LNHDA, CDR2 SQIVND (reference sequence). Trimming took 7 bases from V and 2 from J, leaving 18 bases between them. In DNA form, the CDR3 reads TGTGCCAGTACCTCATATGGCGGGGGAGCTGGAAACACCATATATTTT. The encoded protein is CASTSYGGGAGNTIYF.

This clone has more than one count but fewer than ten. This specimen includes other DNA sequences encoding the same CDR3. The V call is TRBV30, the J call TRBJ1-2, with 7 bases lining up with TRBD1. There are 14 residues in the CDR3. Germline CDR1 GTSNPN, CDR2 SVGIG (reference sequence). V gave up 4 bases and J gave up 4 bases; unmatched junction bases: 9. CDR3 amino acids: CAWTSKGDSYGYTF. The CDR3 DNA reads TGTGCCTGGACGTCGAAAGGGGACAGCTATGGCTACACCTTC.

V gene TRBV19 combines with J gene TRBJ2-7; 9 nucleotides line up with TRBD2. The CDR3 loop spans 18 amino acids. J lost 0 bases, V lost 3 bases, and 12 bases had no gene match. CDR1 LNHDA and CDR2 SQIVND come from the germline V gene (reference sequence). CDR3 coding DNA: TGTGCCAGTAGTATCTCCACATCGGCGGGGGGGCTCTCCTACGAGCAGTACTTC. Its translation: CASSISTSAGGLSYEQYF.

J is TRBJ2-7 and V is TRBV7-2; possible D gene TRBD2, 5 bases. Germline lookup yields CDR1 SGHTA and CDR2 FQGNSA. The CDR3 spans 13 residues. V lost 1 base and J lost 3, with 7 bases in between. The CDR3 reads CASSLEAVYEQYF. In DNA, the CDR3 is TGTGCCAGCAGCTTAGAAGCGGTCTACGAGCAGTACTTC.

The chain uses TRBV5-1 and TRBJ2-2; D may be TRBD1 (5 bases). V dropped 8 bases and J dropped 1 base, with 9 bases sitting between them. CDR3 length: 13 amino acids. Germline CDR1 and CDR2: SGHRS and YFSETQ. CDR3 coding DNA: TGCGCCAGTGCTCAGGGGAACACCGGGGAGCTGTTTTTT. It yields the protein CASAQGNTGELFF.

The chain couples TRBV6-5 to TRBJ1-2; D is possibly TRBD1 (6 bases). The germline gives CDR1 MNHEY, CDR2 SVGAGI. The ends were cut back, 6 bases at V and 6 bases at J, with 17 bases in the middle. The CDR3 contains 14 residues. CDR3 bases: TGTGCCAGCAGCCAGGGGCAGAGGCGGCATGGCTACACCTTC. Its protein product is CASSQGQRRHGYTF.